This T cell receptor beta chain stems from a study of fetal regulatory T cell absence and autoimmunity. The wider study: IPEX patients had exocrine pancreas autoimmunity without clinical diabetes.

With regard to this clone: The antigen is undetermined.

V was clipped by 4 bases and J by 0 bases, with 5 bases between them. The CDR3 loop spans 12 amino acids. CDR1 SGHDT and CDR2 YYEEEE come from the germline V gene. Study-level results: Some top pancreas TCR clones were over 100-fold enriched versus cord blood.

This table comes from immunoSEQ multiplex PCR, and its TCRdb copy is limited to in-frame clones, with some not included. The data contain about 95,000 clones, more than 70% of them seen just once; the ten biggest clones take up 2%. Sample: pancreas tissue. The TCR originated in a male donor with IPEX syndrome. The chain couples TRBV5-6 to TRBJ2-7, with D perhaps TRBD1 (5 bases). DNA of the CDR3: TGTGCCAGCAGCGACAGCTCCTACGAGCAGTACTTC. This codes for CASSDSSYEQYF. Full variable domain (outside the CDR3, taken from reference TRBV5-6 and TRBJ2-7): DAGVTQSPTHLIKTRGQQVTLRCSPKSGHDTVSWYQQALGQGPQFIFQYYEEEERQRGNFPDRFSGHQFPNYSSELNVNALLLGDSALYLCASSDSSYEQYFGPGTRLTVT.